The TCR beta chain described here comes from a study of control samples from healthy donors and cancer patients. Clones were sequenced by immunoSEQ multiplex PCR, and TCRdb holds only the in-frame ones, with some missing. Of under 50,000 clones in the sample, 87% were seen once. The V end was cut by 2 bases, the J end by 5 bases, with 19 bases between. CDR3 size: 16 residues. CDR1 and CDR2 from the germline V gene are SNHLY and FYNNEI. The source of this sequence is a woman between 55 and 75 years old with lung cancer. V gene TRBV2 combines with J gene TRBJ2-7; either TRBD1 or TRBD2 may supply D (5 bases each). Sequences were obtained from PBMCs. Here the CDR3 reads CASSEFPAREFHEQYF. The CDR3 coding sequence is TGTGCCAGCAGTGAATTCCCCGCCAGGGAGTTCCACGAGCAGTACTTC.